The clone carrying this TCR beta chain was detected ten times or more. Using its own MiXCR run on the reads, TCRdb lists one record per CDR3 protein. The table records around 300,000 distinct CDR3 sequences, over 7.5% of them present only once. V gave up 3 bases and J gave up 7 bases, with 10 bases separating them. Germline V gives CDR1 SGHTA, CDR2 FQGTGA. This CDR3 is 13 amino acids long. This specimen belongs to a study of T cell repertoires in cytomegalovirus infection. Study information: Public TCR beta signatures indicated both CMV infection and matching HLA type.

The origin of this receptor is a human donor in good health (CMV status not recorded). Some clones in this sample may be carry-over from other donors' samples. The sequenced sample consisted of PBMCs. The chain joins TRBV7-3 to TRBJ1-5; a possible D gene is TRBD1 (5 bases). The CDR3 region has the DNA TGTGCCAGCAGCTTGGCCCCAGGGCAGCCCCAGCATTTT. Translation gives CASSLAPGQPQHF. Full variable domain (remainder filled in from reference TRBV7-3 and TRBJ1-5): GAGVSQTPSNKVTEKGKYVELRCDPISGHTALYWYRQSLGQGPEFLIYFQGTGAADDSGLPNDRFFAVRPEGSVSTLKIQRTERGDSAVYLCASSLAPGQPQHFGDGTRLSIL.